This TCR beta chain stems from a study of radiotherapy plus CTLA-4 blockade in lung cancer. Points from the study as a whole: Response was reportedly best predicted by early blood T cell clone dynamics, with interferon-beta. Once radiotherapy plus ipilimumab had been given, TCR clones derived from tumor expanded in blood.

The protocol was immunoSEQ multiplex PCR, while the TCRdb copy is restricted to in-frame clones and leaves out a portion. Seen here are roughly 53,000 clones, 84% observed once, and the top ten hold around 4.8%. As for this clone: The antigen is unknown.

The CDR3 has 19 amino acids. Germline V gene sequence: CDR1 LGHNA, CDR2 YSLEER. After removal of 0 bases from V and 0 bases from J, the junction contained 10 bases not matched to a gene. The sequence came from a human donor with non-small cell lung cancer whose response to radiotherapy plus ipilimumab could not be evaluated. This chain joins TRBV4-3 and TRBJ1-1; TRBD1 matches 10 bases. This sample comprised peripheral blood, obtained from a patient treated with radiotherapy plus ipilimumab. CDR3 DNA: TGCGCCAGCAGCCAAGATGCCTTCATGACAGGGGGCATGAACACTGAAGCTTTCTTT. Its protein is CASSQDAFMTGGMNTEAFF.